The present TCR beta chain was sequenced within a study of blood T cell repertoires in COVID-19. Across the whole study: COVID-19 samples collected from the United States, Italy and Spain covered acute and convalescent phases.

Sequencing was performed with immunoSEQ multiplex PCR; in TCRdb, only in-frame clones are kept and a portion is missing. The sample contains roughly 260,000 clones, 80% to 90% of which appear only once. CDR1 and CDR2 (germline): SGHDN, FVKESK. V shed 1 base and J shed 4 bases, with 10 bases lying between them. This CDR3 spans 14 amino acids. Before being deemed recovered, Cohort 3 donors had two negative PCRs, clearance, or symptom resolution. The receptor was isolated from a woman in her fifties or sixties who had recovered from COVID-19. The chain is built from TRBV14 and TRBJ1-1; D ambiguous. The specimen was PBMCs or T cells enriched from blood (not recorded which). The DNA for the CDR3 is TGTGCCAGCAGCCAAGGATATGGAGGCACTGAAGCTTTCTTT. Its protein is CASSQGYGGTEAFF.